The 29 T cell receptor beta chains below were found in one sample sequenced in a study of blood T cell repertoires in COVID-19 (dated by TCRdb to about 2020). Library preparation was by the immunoSEQ multiplex PCR assay. TCRdb took this table from immuneACCESS and kept in-frame rearrangements with V and J called. Such tables lack part of the clones; where checked against another copy, unresolved V genes explain under half of the gap, and the rest is unexplained. In all, the sample holds tens of thousands of clones, and about four fifths of those were seen once. The ten largest clonotypes hold just under 7% of the sample. Sample: peripheral blood. Source of these receptors: a man in his 70s with active COVID-19.

This clone was observed a handful of times. This chain uses TRBV7-2 with TRBJ1-6; D gene unclear. V lost 5 bases, J lost 14 bases, and 25 bases lay in between. Germline V lookup: CDR1 SGHTA, CDR2 FQGNSA. The CDR3 extends over 16 amino acids. The CDR3 nucleotides are TGTGCCAGCAGCCGCCGGGGAACCCGGAATGGAAATACCCTCCACTTT. It is translated as CASSRRGTRNGNTLHF.

The chain recombines TRBV5-5 with TRBJ2-7; 10 bases line up with TRBD1. With 4 bases clipped from V and 0 bases from J, the junction kept 1 base outside the gene matches. CDR1 and CDR2 from the germline V gene are SGHKS and YYEKEE (reference sequence). This CDR3 is built from 14 residues. CDR3: CASSRTGGSYEQYF. The CDR3 region has the DNA TGTGCCAGCAGCCGGACAGGGGGCTCCTACGAGCAGTACTTC.

This chain uses TRBV6-5 with TRBJ1-2; 10 nucleotides agree with TRBD1. This CDR3 is 15 amino acids long. V lost 6 bases to trimming and J lost 7 bases; unmatched junction nucleotides: 11. Germline CDR1 MNHEY, CDR2 SVGAGI. Here the CDR3 DNA reads TGTGCCAGCAGGGGGGGACAGGGGATCTCGGGTGGCTACACCTTC. Protein: CASRGGQGISGGYTF.

The chain employs TRBV2 and TRBJ1-3, with D possibly being TRBD1 (5 bases). The CDR3 runs 16 residues. Trimming cost V 8 bases and J 0 bases, with 17 bases left between them. The germline V gene has CDR1 SNHLY and CDR2 FYNNEI. The CDR3 spells CASLSQQVSSGNTIYF. The CDR3 nucleotides read TGTGCCAGCCTGAGTCAACAGGTTTCCTCTGGAAACACCATATATTTT.

This sequence joins TRBV7-9 and TRBJ1-5; 7 nucleotides agree with TRBD1. CDR1 SEHNR and CDR2 FQNEAQ come from the germline V gene (reference sequence). CDR3 length equals 13 residues. Unmatched junction bases numbered 3, after V lost 5 bases and J lost 5 bases. Here the CDR3 DNA reads TGTGCCAGCAGCCCTACAGGGGATCAGCCCCAGCATTTT. Its translation: CASSPTGDQPQHF.

The V call is TRBV19, the J call TRBJ2-7; D is perhaps TRBD1 (6 bases). Germline V gene data show CDR1 as LNHDA and CDR2 as SQIVND (reference sequence). V was trimmed by 5 bases and J by 0 bases, leaving 14 bases between them. The CDR3 contains 15 residues. For the CDR3, the DNA is TGTGCCAGTAGTGTCTCGGGACAAAGCTCCTACGAGCAGTACTTC. Protein sequence: CASSVSGQSSYEQYF. Combining the CDR3 with reference TRBV19 and TRBJ2-7 gives the whole variable domain DGGITQSPKYLFRKEGQNVTLSCEQNLNHDAMYWYRQDPGQGLRLIYYSQIVNDFQKGDIAEGYSVSREKKESFPLTVTSAQKNPTAFYLCASSVSGQSSYEQYFGPGTRLTVT.

V is TRBV6-5 and J is TRBJ2-1, with TRBD1 identical over 11 bases. CDR1 is MNHEY, CDR2 SVGAGI, per germline. The CDR3 totals 16 residues. Unmatched junction bases numbered 5, after V lost 1 base and J lost 6 bases. The CDR3 spells CASSYLGTGGTNEQFF. DNA of the CDR3: TGTGCCAGCAGTTACTTGGGGACAGGGGGGACCAATGAGCAGTTCTTC.

This clone has more than one count but fewer than ten. V gene TRBV5-6 combines with J gene TRBJ1-5; D remains unclear. In germline, CDR1 is SGHDT, CDR2 YYEEEE. This CDR3 contains 15 residues. V was shortened by 4 bases and J by 2 bases, with 13 bases between the two germline ends. The CDR3 is CASSRRGSGNQPQHF. The CDR3 DNA sequence: TGTGCCAGCAGCCGGCGGGGTTCGGGCAATCAGCCCCAGCATTTT.

V and J are TRBV13 and TRBJ2-7; the match to TRBD2 covers 7 bases. Germline CDR1 reads PRHDT; CDR2 reads FYEKMQ (reference sequence). J gave up 2 bases and V 5 bases, and 6 bases lay outside the gene matches. CDR3 length: 14 residues. The CDR3, as DNA: TGTGCCAGCAGCCTGCGGGACTATACCTACGAGCAGTACTTC. It encodes CASSLRDYTYEQYF.

The chain carries TRBV9 and TRBJ2-1; 10 nucleotides agree with TRBD2. This CDR3 comprises 14 residues. Germline V gene lookup returns CDR1 SGDLS and CDR2 YYNGEE. Unmatched junction bases numbered 7, after V lost 7 bases and J lost 6 bases. CDR3 amino acids: CASAPSGGANEQFF. CDR3 sequence (DNA): TGTGCCAGCGCTCCAAGCGGGGGGGCCAATGAGCAGTTCTTC.

The CDR3 region has the DNA TGTGCCAGCAGTGAGAGTTGGACTAGCGAAAGTTGGACGCAGTATTTT. Amino acid sequence: CASSESWTSESWTQYF. The chain recombines TRBV6-4 with TRBJ2-3, with 9 bases fitting TRBD2. This CDR3 comprises 16 residues. The trim removed 3 bases at V and 9 bases at J, leaving 13 bases unmatched. Germline CDR1 MRHNA, CDR2 SNTAGT.

The gene calls are TRBV4-1 and TRBJ2-5, with TRBD2 identical over 12 bases. V dropped 1 base and J dropped 3; count of bases not matched to a gene: 21. The CDR3 runs 22 residues. The germline V gene has CDR1 MGHRA and CDR2 YSYEKL. The CDR3 DNA reads TGCGCCAGCAGCCAAGTTACTTCCGGGCTAGCGGGGGGGCTAGTTGAGAAAGAGACCCAGTACTTC. Encoded protein: CASSQVTSGLAGGLVEKETQYF.

The chain recombines TRBV10-3 with TRBJ1-1; TRBD1 aligns across 7 bases. Trimming at V came to 2 bases and at J to 2 bases, leaving 5 bases not matched to a gene. The CDR3 consists of 15 residues. Germline CDR1 ENHRY, CDR2 SYGVKD. The CDR3 is CAISERQGGNTEAFF. CDR3 DNA sequence: TGTGCCATCAGTGAGAGACAGGGTGGAAACACTGAAGCTTTCTTT.

The gene calls are TRBV4-3 and TRBJ2-1, with 8 bases that match TRBD2. CDR3 length: 17 residues. The trim removed 0 bases at V and 9 bases at J, leaving 13 bases unmatched. CDR1 and CDR2 (germline): LGHNA, YSLEER. This CDR3 reads CASSQEPLTGGQVEQFF. CDR3 bases: TGCGCCAGCAGCCAAGAACCGCTTACGGGGGGGCAGGTTGAGCAGTTCTTC.

This sequence joins TRBV15 and TRBJ1-5, with D possibly being TRBD1 (5 bases). The V gene's germline CDR1 is LNHNV and CDR2 YYDKDF (reference sequence). Trimming pared 0 bases from V and 0 bases from J, leaving 12 bases between. The CDR3 is 17 amino acids. CDR3 in amino acids: CATSRERAGHSNQPQHF. As DNA, the CDR3 is TGTGCCACCAGCAGAGAACGGGCAGGACATAGCAATCAGCCCCAGCATTTT. The whole variable domain, remainder taken from reference TRBV15 and TRBJ1-5, is DAMVIQNPRYQVTQFGKPVTLSCSQTLNHNVMYWYQQKSSQAPKLLFHYYDKDFNNEADTPDNFQSRRPNTSFCFLDIRSPGLGDTAMYLCATSRERAGHSNQPQHFGDGTRLSIL.

The genes are TRBV10-3 and TRBJ1-5; 7 nucleotides match TRBD1. After removal of 6 bases from V and 3 bases from J, the junction contained 5 bases not matched to a gene. The CDR3 is 14 amino acids. The germline V gene has CDR1 ENHRY and CDR2 SYGVKD. The CDR3 DNA follows: TGTGCCATCAGCCCAGGACAGGCCAATCAGCCCCAGCATTTT. Translating gives CAISPGQANQPQHF.

This chain links TRBV27 with TRBJ1-2; D unclear. The CDR3 sequence is 17 residues long. Germline V gene sequence: CDR1 MNHEY, CDR2 SMNVEV (reference sequence). V was trimmed by 3 bases and J by 4 bases, leaving 21 bases between them. The CDR3 region is CASSFRGSQVSSYGYTF. CDR3 in DNA: TGTGCCAGCAGTTTTAGAGGCAGCCAAGTATCCTCCTATGGCTACACCTTC.

The V call is TRBV5-6, the J call TRBJ1-2, with 7 positions matching TRBD1. The CDR3 consists of 13 residues. Per germline, CDR1 SGHDT and CDR2 YYEEEE. J gave up 8 bases and V 4 bases, and 8 bases lay outside the gene matches. This CDR3 reads CASSAPAGGGYTF. For the CDR3, the DNA is TGTGCCAGCAGCGCCCCGGCAGGGGGAGGCTACACCTTC.

This clone has only a few counts. The chain is built from TRBV6-2 or TRBV6-3 and TRBJ1-4, with TRBD1 as a possible D gene (6 bases). Germline CDR1 MNHEY, CDR2 SVGEGT. V shed 0 bases and J shed 0 bases, with 8 bases lying between them. CDR3 length equals 16 residues. The CDR3 nucleotides read TGTGCCAGCAGTTACTCGAGGGGGACAACTAATGAAAAACTGTTTTTT. It translates to CASSYSRGTTNEKLFF.

The CDR3 loop is CASSQGGGGSNNEQFF. Written as DNA, the CDR3 is TGTGCCAGCAGCCAAGGAGGGGGGGGTTCGAACAATGAGCAGTTCTTC. The rearrangement joins TRBV3-1 (or the pseudogene TRBV3-2) to TRBJ2-1; a weak D match, TRBD2 (7 bases). The CDR3 is made up of 16 amino acids. V was clipped by 1 base and J by 5 bases, with 15 bases between them. Per the germline V gene, CDR1 is LGHDT and CDR2 is YNNKEL (reference sequence).

This chain uses TRBV9 with TRBJ2-3, with a weak D call TRBD1 (6 bases). V was cut by 4 bases and J by 0 bases, with 15 bases left in between. The CDR3 loop spans 16 amino acids. Germline V gene sequence: CDR1 SGDLS, CDR2 YYNGEE. The CDR3 here is CASSLTPGASTDTQYF. As DNA, the CDR3 is TGTGCCAGCAGCCTCACGCCAGGGGCTAGCACAGATACGCAGTATTTT. The full variable domain, with the rest looked up from reference TRBV9 and TRBJ2-3, is DSGVTQTPKHLITATGQRVTLRCSPRSGDLSVYWYQQSLDQGLQFLIQYYNGEERAKGNILERFSAQQFPDLHSELNLSSLELGDSALYFCASSLTPGASTDTQYFGPGTRLTVL.

V usage is TRBV11-2 and J usage is TRBJ1-5, with TRBD1 as a possible D gene (5 bases). V lost 5 bases and J 5 bases, leaving 10 bases between the germline ends. Germline lookup yields CDR1 SGHAT and CDR2 FQNNGV. The CDR3 is made up of 13 amino acids. CDR3 region: CASSTLRDQPQHF. CDR3 nucleotide sequence: TGTGCCAGCAGCACCCTCAGGGATCAGCCCCAGCATTTT.

V usage is TRBV29-1 and J usage is TRBJ1-1; 7 bases align to TRBD1. After removal of 3 bases from V and 5 bases from J, the junction contained 9 bases not matched to a gene. This CDR3 has 14 amino acids. Germline values: CDR1 SQVTM, CDR2 ANQGSEA. The chain's CDR3 is CSVDTTGVWTEAFF. The CDR3 nucleotides read TGCAGCGTTGACACCACAGGGGTTTGGACTGAAGCTTTCTTT. The full variable domain, in which reference TRBV29-1 and TRBJ1-1 provide the parts outside the CDR3, is SAVISQKPSRDICQRGTSLTIQCQVDSQVTMMFWYRQQPGQSLTLIATANQGSEATYESGFVIDKFPISRPNLTFSTLTVSNMSPEDSSIYLCSVDTTGVWTEAFFGQGTRLTVV.

The chain joins TRBV2 to TRBJ2-1; TRBD2 matches at 14 bases. The CDR3 has 15 residues. Per the germline V gene, CDR1 is SNHLY and CDR2 is FYNNEI. Losses at the gene ends were 2 bases for V and 9 bases for J; bases not matched to a gene: 3. The CDR3 DNA follows: TGTGCCAGCAGTGAATGGGGACTAGCGGGGGTTGAGCAGTTCTTC. Its translation is CASSEWGLAGVEQFF.

The chain has TRBV19 and TRBJ1-2, with 10 bases lining up with TRBD1. With 4 bases clipped from V and 8 bases from J, the junction kept 4 bases outside the gene matches. The CDR3 runs to 13 residues. CDR1 LNHDA and CDR2 SQIVND come from the germline V gene (reference sequence). This chain's CDR3 is CASSKGQGRGYTF. The CDR3 bases are TGTGCCAGTAGTAAGGGACAGGGGAGAGGCTACACCTTC.

This clone came up a few times. CDR3 loop: CASRPRGSNQPQHF. The CDR3 DNA reads TGTGCCAGCAGGCCCAGGGGTAGCAATCAGCCCCAGCATTTT. The chain has TRBV6-5 and TRBJ1-5; perhaps TRBD1 as D (6 bases). The CDR3 totals 14 residues. V lost 6 bases and J lost 0, with 9 bases in between. Germline V CDR1 and CDR2: MNHEY, SVGAGI.

The chain recombines TRBV6-6 with TRBJ1-5, with 7 bases that match TRBD1. V lost 9 bases to trimming and J lost 3 bases; unmatched junction nucleotides: 11. The CDR3 spans 15 residues. In germline, CDR1 is MNHNY, CDR2 SVGAGI (reference sequence). CDR3 sequence (DNA): TGTGCCAGGATTCGAGGACAGGCGGACAATCAGCCCCAGCATTTT. It codes for CARIRGQADNQPQHF.

V gene TRBV5-1 combines with J gene TRBJ2-7; 11 nucleotides agree with TRBD1. V lost 3 bases and J lost 4; bases outside the gene matches: 6. Germline-derived CDR1 and CDR2 are SGHRS and YFSETQ. This CDR3 spans 15 amino acids. Written as DNA, the CDR3 is TGCGCCAGCAGCTCCGGGACAGGGGGTATATACGAGCAGTACTTC. As protein: CASSSGTGGIYEQYF.

The chain carries TRBV28 and TRBJ1-4; TRBD1 matches 10 bases. The germline gives CDR1 MDHEN, CDR2 SYDVKM. With 4 bases clipped from V and 8 bases from J, the junction kept 16 bases outside the gene matches. The CDR3 spans 18 residues. This CDR3 is CASSSPTGGGLLREKLFF. The CDR3 DNA follows: TGTGCCAGCAGTTCGCCGACAGGGGGCGGTCTCCTAAGGGAAAAACTGTTTTTT.